This TCR beta chain was sequenced in a study of shared clonotypes between healthy human individuals. Points from the study as a whole: Among donors, clonotype sharing was expected to be affected by sequencing depth. Represented diversity (both genetic and exposure-history) was limited by the small number of donors. Though the depth was large, rarefaction showed that sorted-subset sequencing was incomplete.

The CDR3 length is 15 residues. Germline V gives CDR1 MNHEY, CDR2 SMNVEV (reference sequence). The V segment lost 5 bases and the J segment 4 bases; nucleotides outside the gene matches: 8. The sorted-subset replicate PCRs were given about 200 ng DNA, which is approximately 30,000 T cell genomes. Repertoires were generated with immunoSEQ multiplex PCR, while TCRdb's copy carries only in-frame clones and drops some. The repertoire has about 1.5 million clones, 98% of them found once; the top ten carry less than 0.55%. Of note for this clone: Its antigen is as yet unknown.

The rearrangement links TRBV27 to TRBJ2-3; 8 bases are shared with TRBD2. The receptor's source is a man younger than 40 in good health. The sequenced sample was naive CD4+ T cells sorted from blood. Stated subset: CD45RA+ positively selected. CDR3 nucleotides: TGTGCCAGCAGTAGTAAAGCGGGAGAATCAGATACGCAGTATTTT. Protein: CASSSKAGESDTQYF.